This T cell receptor beta chain was captured in a study of response to subunit inactivated influenza vaccine. Each CDR3 protein is one row after TCRdb ran MiXCR on the RT-PCR reads. The data show approximately 700,000 distinct CDR3 sequences, around a sixth seen once. Broader study findings: T cells newly recruited by each seasonal influenza vaccination are few, the authors suggested.

On this clonotype itself: Its target is unknown.

This sequence originates from a man aged 45-60 years who received an inactivated influenza vaccine. The specimen was PBMCs from blood, collected roughly 12 days after vaccination.

As DNA, the CDR3 is TGTGCCAGCAGATTCGGCACTGAAGCTTTCTTT. Residues: CASRFGTEAFF. V gene TRBV5-6 combines with J gene TRBJ1-1; D remains unclear. Between the trimmed V and J ends, which lost 5 bases and 4 bases, there was a span of 6 bases. This CDR3 is built from 11 residues. The germline V gene has CDR1 SGHDT and CDR2 YYEEEE.